Listed here are 20 T cell receptor beta chains from one sample, sequenced in a study of blood T cell repertoires in COVID-19. Assay used: immunoSEQ multiplex PCR; TCRdb lists only in-frame clones, some missing. The sample has approximately 210,000 clones; around 85% are singletons. The sample comprised peripheral blood. The origin of the receptors is a man aged 60-69 years with COVID-19, enrolled during active disease.

This clone has just a few counts. The chain joins TRBV18 to TRBJ1-2, with D unresolved. From germline, CDR1 is KGHSH and CDR2 LQKENI. This CDR3 has 15 residues. V was clipped by 3 bases and J by 4 bases, with 15 bases between them. The CDR3 DNA sequence: TGTGCCAGCTCACCGAGGAGCCGAGCGGGCTATGGCTACACCTTC. As protein: CASSPRSRAGYGYTF.

V gene TRBV28 combines with J gene TRBJ2-1; the match to TRBD2 covers 11 bases. The CDR3 runs 16 residues. V lost 1 base to trimming and J lost 4 bases; unmatched junction nucleotides: 3. The germline V gene encodes CDR1 MDHEN and CDR2 SYDVKM. The CDR3 DNA reads TGTGCCAGCAGTTTATTAGGACTAGCGGGTTACAATGAGCAGTTCTTC. Residues: CASSLLGLAGYNEQFF.

This chain links TRBV9 with TRBJ1-1, with TRBD1 as a possible D gene (5 bases). The CDR3 totals 13 residues. Germline V gene data show CDR1 as SGDLS and CDR2 as YYNGEE. With 4 bases removed from V and 5 bases from J, the gap between germline ends came to 12 bases. CDR3 in DNA: TGTGCCAGCAGCTCGGGGGGAAGGACTGAAGCTTTCTTT. Encoded protein: CASSSGGRTEAFF.

The chain carries TRBV19 and TRBJ2-1; D possibly corresponds to TRBD2 (5 bases). The CDR3 sequence is 11 residues long. Deletions cut 7 bases from V and 16 bases from J, with 17 bases between. The germline CDR1 and CDR2 sequences are LNHDA and SQIVND (reference sequence). The DNA of the CDR3 is TGTGCCAGTATCATAGGAGGCCGCTCCTTCTTC. It codes for CASIIGGRSFF.

Only a few counts were recorded for this clone. The chain couples TRBV7-9 to TRBJ2-7; tentatively, D is TRBD2 (5 bases). Germline CDR1 SEHNR, CDR2 FQNEAQ (reference sequence). This CDR3 has 16 residues. Trimming took off 5 bases at V and 4 bases at J, with 21 bases between the two ends. CDR3 protein: CASSTTRQVRGYEQYF. The CDR3 DNA reads as TGTGCCAGCAGCACAACCCGCCAAGTCCGGGGTTACGAGCAGTACTTC.

The chain joins TRBV5-5 to TRBJ1-1; D possibly corresponds to TRBD1 (6 bases). Germline CDR1 and CDR2: SGHKS and YYEKEE (reference sequence). The CDR3 has 13 amino acids. Trimming removed 1 base from V and 4 bases from J, with 8 bases in between. This CDR3 reads CASSLQGLTEAFF. The CDR3 bases are TGTGCCAGCAGCTTGCAGGGGCTCACTGAAGCTTTCTTT.

The chain has TRBV5-4 and TRBJ2-5; 7 nucleotides agree with TRBD2. CDR1 is SGHNT, CDR2 YYREEE, per germline (reference sequence). The CDR3 has 16 amino acids. Trimming removed 0 bases from V and 4 bases from J; junction bases left unmatched: 9. The chain's CDR3 is CASSLAEAGAVETQYF. In DNA, the CDR3 is TGTGCCAGCAGCTTGGCCGAGGCGGGAGCGGTAGAGACCCAGTACTTC.

The gene calls are TRBV6-5 and TRBJ2-1; 10 bases align to TRBD2. Germline CDR1 reads MNHEY; CDR2 reads SVGAGI. V was clipped by 7 bases and J by 9 bases; unmatched bases: 3. The CDR3 runs 12 residues. The CDR3 reads CASKREGTEQFF. In nucleotides, the CDR3 is TGTGCCAGCAAGCGGGAGGGCACTGAGCAGTTCTTC.

The V call is TRBV11-2, the J call TRBJ2-7, with 11 bases that match TRBD1. Germline V gives CDR1 SGHAT, CDR2 FQNNGV. Unmatched junction bases numbered 7, after V lost 4 bases and J lost 2 bases. CDR3 length: 16 residues. Here the CDR3 reads CASSSAGTGGTYEQYF. DNA for the CDR3: TGTGCCAGCAGCTCAGCCGGGACAGGGGGAACCTACGAGCAGTACTTC.

The V and J genes are TRBV30 and TRBJ1-2; D ambiguous. Looked up from germline, CDR1 is GTSNPN and CDR2 is SVGIG (reference sequence). Trimming stripped 2 bases from V and 5 bases from J, with 12 bases between. The CDR3 loop spans 13 amino acids. The CDR3 DNA follows: TGTGCCTGGAGTTCAACCGGACTTTATGGCTACACCTTC. Residues: CAWSSTGLYGYTF.

This chain connects TRBV16 to TRBJ1-2; D is possibly TRBD1 (5 bases). CDR1 and CDR2 (germline): KGHSY, FQNENV. The germline V and J ends were trimmed by 5 bases and 7 bases, with 17 bases remaining between them. CDR3 length: 14 amino acids. CDR3: CASSSRQGRFGYTF. CDR3 in DNA: TGTGCCAGCAGCTCACGGCAGGGCAGGTTTGGCTACACCTTC.

This rearrangement joins TRBV27 to TRBJ1-1, with 7 bases fitting TRBD1. The CDR3 totals 15 residues. V shed 4 bases, J shed 1 base, and the junction held 6 bases outside the gene matches. Germline CDR1 and CDR2: MNHEY and SMNVEV (reference sequence). The CDR3: CASSSGQASNTEAFF. The CDR3 region has the DNA TGTGCCAGCAGTTCAGGACAGGCCTCGAACACTGAAGCTTTCTTT.

The chain joins TRBV18 to TRBJ1-2, with 8 positions matching TRBD1. Per the germline V gene, CDR1 is KGHSH and CDR2 is LQKENI. There are 15 residues in the CDR3. V trimming: 3 bases; J trimming: 3 bases; junction bases outside the gene matches: 6. The CDR3 sequence: CASSPRSTGDYGYTF. CDR3 DNA sequence: TGTGCCAGCTCACCCCGATCGACAGGGGACTATGGCTACACCTTC.

The chain carries TRBV19 and TRBJ1-1, with TRBD1 matching over 7 bases. V shed 5 bases, J shed 4 bases, and the junction held 10 bases outside the gene matches. Per the germline V gene, CDR1 is LNHDA and CDR2 is SQIVND (reference sequence). The CDR3 has 15 residues. As DNA, the CDR3 is TGTGCCAGTAGTCCAAACAGGGGTTTGACCACTGAAGCTTTCTTT. Protein sequence: CASSPNRGLTTEAFF.

The rearrangement uses TRBV5-4 and TRBJ2-1, with 10 bases fitting TRBD2. Losses at the gene ends were 0 bases for V and 3 bases for J; bases not matched to a gene: 3. Germline V gives CDR1 SGHNT, CDR2 YYREEE (reference sequence). CDR3 length: 16 residues. The CDR3 DNA sequence: TGTGCCAGCAGCTTGGTGCTAGCGGGGGTCTACAATGAGCAGTTCTTC. This sequence encodes CASSLVLAGVYNEQFF.

This clone was counted once. The chain joins TRBV14 to TRBJ1-2, with 8 bases that match TRBD1. Losses at the gene ends were 2 bases for V and 8 bases for J; bases not matched to a gene: 7. This CDR3 is 14 amino acids long. Germline CDR1 is SGHDN and CDR2 is FVKESK. CDR3 DNA: TGTGCCAGCAGCCAAACGGGACAGGCCTGGGGCTACACCTTC. Its protein product is CASSQTGQAWGYTF.

The genes are TRBV4-2 and TRBJ1-1; 7 bases are a match to TRBD1. Per germline, CDR1 LGHNA and CDR2 YNFKEQ. Losses at the gene ends were 0 bases for V and 4 bases for J; bases not matched to a gene: 8. The CDR3 sequence is 16 residues long. The CDR3 nucleotides are TGTGCCAGCAGCCAAGAGGTCCAGGGGGATCGCACTGAAGCTTTCTTT. It encodes CASSQEVQGDRTEAFF.

A single count supports this clone. The J gene is TRBJ1-1, the V gene TRBV5-1, with TRBD1 identical over 7 bases. The germline CDR1 and CDR2 sequences are SGHRS and YFSETQ. The CDR3 covers 14 residues. With V trimmed by 0 bases and J by 4 bases, 3 bases remained unmatched. The CDR3 DNA is TGCGCCAGCAGCTTGGAGGGGGCAGGCACTGAAGCTTTCTTT. This codes for CASSLEGAGTEAFF.

This chain's CDR3 is CASSYLPVVNTEAFF. The CDR3 nucleotides read TGTGCCAGCAGTTACCTCCCGGTAGTGAACACTGAAGCTTTCTTT. The V and J genes are TRBV6-2 or TRBV6-3 and TRBJ1-1; no clear D. V was clipped by 2 bases and J by 0 bases, with 10 bases between them. The germline V gene encodes CDR1 MNHEY and CDR2 SVGEGT. This CDR3 has 15 amino acids.

The V and J genes are TRBV7-9 and TRBJ1-1; 8 nucleotides match TRBD1. The J segment lost 7 bases and the V segment lost 4 bases, leaving 2 bases of the junction unmatched. The V gene's germline CDR1 is SEHNR and CDR2 FQNEAQ (reference sequence). CDR3 length: 12 amino acids. The CDR3 reads CASSSDRVEAFF. The CDR3 DNA is TGTGCCAGCAGCTCGGACAGGGTTGAAGCTTTCTTT.